The 29 T cell receptor beta chains listed next were all sequenced from one sample in a study of blood T cell repertoires in COVID-19. Assay used: immunoSEQ multiplex PCR; TCRdb lists only in-frame clones, some missing. The sample gives about 260,000 clones, 80% to 95% of which show up once; about 3% is in the top ten. The sequenced sample consisted of PBMCs or T cells enriched from blood (not recorded which). The receptors shown here come from a middle-aged man who had been exposed to COVID-19.

V is TRBV11-2 and J is TRBJ1-2; 9 bases map to TRBD1. The CDR3 covers 15 residues. The V gene end was trimmed by 0 bases and the J gene end by 11 bases; junction bases not matched to a gene: 10. Germline CDR1 is SGHAT and CDR2 is FQNNGV. CDR3 sequence (DNA): TGTGCCAGCAGCTTAGATCTTCGGGACAGGGAAGGGTACACCTTC. Its protein is CASSLDLRDREGYTF.

This clone was recorded once. The genes are TRBV9 and TRBJ1-2; a possible D gene is TRBD1 (5 bases). The V end was cut by 0 bases, the J end by 6 bases, with 12 bases between. The CDR3 runs to 14 residues. Germline assignment: CDR1 SGDLS and CDR2 YYNGEE. The CDR3 here is CASSVVSRADGYTF. CDR3 coding DNA: TGTGCCAGCAGCGTAGTATCCAGGGCGGATGGCTACACCTTC. Full variable domain (rest looked up from reference TRBV9 and TRBJ1-2): DSGVTQTPKHLITATGQRVTLRCSPRSGDLSVYWYQQSLDQGLQFLIQYYNGEERAKGNILERFSAQQFPDLHSELNLSSLELGDSALYFCASSVVSRADGYTFGSGTRLTVV.

The V gene is TRBV5-6, the J gene TRBJ1-3, with TRBD1 matching 7 bases. V shed 4 bases, J shed 0 bases, and the junction held 10 bases outside the gene matches. Germline V lookup: CDR1 SGHDT, CDR2 YYEEEE. The CDR3 contains 17 residues. The CDR3 protein is CASSKRTGANSGNTIYF. DNA for the CDR3: TGTGCCAGCAGCAAGCGGACAGGTGCTAACTCTGGAAACACCATATATTTT.

This chain's CDR3 is CASSSGLAGHYGELFF. DNA for the CDR3: TGTGCCAGCAGTTCGGGACTAGCGGGGCATTACGGGGAGCTGTTTTTT. The chain employs TRBV6-6 and TRBJ2-2, with 13 bases lining up with TRBD2. The CDR3 has 16 amino acids. Germline loops: CDR1 MNHNY, CDR2 SVGAGI (reference sequence). Unmatched junction bases numbered 6, after V lost 4 bases and J lost 7 bases.

The V and J genes are TRBV28 and TRBJ1-1, with 7 bases aligning to TRBD1. Trimming cost V 3 bases and J 2 bases; bases outside gene matches: 6. Germline CDR1 is MDHEN and CDR2 is SYDVKM. This CDR3 comprises 15 residues. The DNA of the CDR3 is TGTGCCAGCAGTTTCCCCGGGACAGCCAACACTGAAGCTTTCTTT. Translating gives CASSFPGTANTEAFF.

The chain couples TRBV18 to TRBJ2-6; D possibly corresponds to TRBD1 (6 bases). V shed 4 bases and J shed 1 base, with 8 bases lying between them. This CDR3 has 15 amino acids. Germline V gives CDR1 KGHSH, CDR2 LQKENI. The CDR3 DNA is TGTGCCAGCTCACTCCAGGGGTCTGGGGCCAACGTCCTGACTTTC. Its translation: CASSLQGSGANVLTF.

DNA for the CDR3: TGTGCCAGCAGTTTAAGGTTTTCGGCAGGGGCTACCTACGAGCAGTACTTC. Translated, it gives CASSLRFSAGATYEQYF. The J gene is TRBJ2-7, the V gene TRBV28; D is perhaps TRBD1 (6 bases). This CDR3 comprises 17 residues. Germline CDR1 MDHEN, CDR2 SYDVKM. The V end was cut by 2 bases, the J end by 2 bases, with 19 bases between.

The chain joins TRBV2 to TRBJ1-3, with a weak D call TRBD1 (6 bases). The V gene's germline CDR1 is SNHLY and CDR2 FYNNEI. Trimming stripped 4 bases from V and 1 base from J, with 8 bases between. The CDR3 has 14 amino acids. CDR3: CASSVGGSGNTIYF. The CDR3 DNA is TGTGCCAGCAGTGTAGGGGGATCTGGAAACACCATATATTTT.

The chain has TRBV6-5 and TRBJ2-7, with 11 bases aligning to TRBD2. The CDR3 runs to 15 residues. Germline V gene lookup returns CDR1 MNHEY and CDR2 SVGAGI. J was trimmed by 2 bases and V by 7 bases; bases with no gene match: 7. The CDR3 spells CASILAGVVTYEQYF. The CDR3 DNA follows: TGTGCCAGCATACTAGCGGGAGTAGTAACCTACGAGCAGTACTTC.

The rearrangement uses TRBV27 and TRBJ2-7; 7 nucleotides align to TRBD1. The CDR3 has 16 residues. Germline V gene lookup returns CDR1 MNHEY and CDR2 SMNVEV (reference sequence). J gave up 0 bases and V 2 bases, and 7 bases lay outside the gene matches. CDR3 DNA sequence: TGTGCCAGCAGTTTACAGGGACAGAAAAGCTCCTACGAGCAGTACTTC. Protein sequence: CASSLQGQKSSYEQYF.

Concerning this clone itself: Other DNA sequences in the sample encode the same CDR3. This chain joins TRBV5-1 and TRBJ2-3; D not resolved. Germline lookup yields CDR1 SGHRS and CDR2 YFSETQ. The length of the CDR3 is 13 residues. With 2 bases removed from V and 0 bases from J, the gap between germline ends came to 4 bases. CDR3 sequence (DNA): TGCGCCAGCAGCTTTAGCAGCACAGATACGCAGTATTTT. Translated: CASSFSSTDTQYF.

This clone was observed a handful of times. The rearrangement uses TRBV3-1 (or the pseudogene TRBV3-2) and TRBJ2-2; TRBD2 matches 11 bases. Per the germline V gene, CDR1 is LGHDT and CDR2 is YNNKEL (reference sequence). J lost 0 bases, V lost 4 bases, and 4 bases had no gene match. The CDR3 runs 17 residues. CDR3 sequence: CASSPTGLAANTGELFF. DNA of the CDR3: TGTGCCAGCAGCCCTACGGGACTAGCGGCGAACACCGGGGAGCTGTTTTTT.

The chain joins TRBV2 to TRBJ2-1; 10 positions agree with TRBD2. This CDR3 has 16 residues. Trimming at V came to 8 bases and at J to 0 bases, leaving 7 bases not matched to a gene. Germline CDR1 reads SNHLY; CDR2 reads FYNNEI. CDR3 nucleotide sequence: TGTGCCAGCGGGGGGACTAGCGAGAGCTCCTACAATGAGCAGTTCTTC. Protein product: CASGGTSESSYNEQFF.

The rearrangement links TRBV2 to TRBJ2-1; maybe TRBD2 (5 bases). The V end lost 1 base, the J end lost 7 bases, and 17 bases lay between the germline ends. Germline lookup yields CDR1 SNHLY and CDR2 FYNNEI. The CDR3 covers 16 residues. The DNA of the CDR3 is TGTGCCAGCAGTGAAGGCGGTGCCGCCCCGGGAAATGAGCAGTTCTTC. This gives the protein CASSEGGAAPGNEQFF. Complete variable domain (other parts from reference TRBV2 and TRBJ2-1): EPEVTQTPSHQVTQMGQEVILRCVPISNHLYFYWYRQILGQKVEFLVSFYNNEISEKSEIFDDQFSVERPDGSNFTLKIRSTKLEDSAMYFCASSEGGAAPGNEQFFGPGTRLTVL.

The chain is built from TRBV30 and TRBJ2-5; the match to TRBD2 covers 12 bases. This CDR3 region has 17 residues. CDR1 and CDR2 (germline): GTSNPN, SVGIG (reference sequence). With V trimmed by 2 bases and J by 5 bases, 12 bases remained unmatched. The CDR3 DNA is TGTGCCTGGAGTTCAAGACTAGCGGGGGAGGATTGGGAGACCCAGTACTTC. This encodes CAWSSRLAGEDWETQYF.

This CDR3 is CASSLWLQGGTEAFF. The CDR3 coding sequence is TGTGCCAGCAGTTTATGGCTTCAGGGGGGCACTGAAGCTTTCTTT. J is TRBJ1-1 and V is TRBV28, with TRBD1 matching over 7 bases. Germline trimming cut 0 bases from V and 4 bases from J; bases unmatched to any gene: 5. From germline, CDR1 is MDHEN and CDR2 SYDVKM. The length of the CDR3 is 15 residues.

The chain employs TRBV7-9 and TRBJ1-2; D uncertain. The CDR3 spans 15 residues. V lost 2 bases and J lost 6, with 16 bases in between. Germline lookup yields CDR1 SEHNR and CDR2 FQNEAQ (reference sequence). CDR3 residues: CASSLSSAGFHGYTF. DNA of the CDR3: TGTGCCAGCAGCTTAAGCAGCGCGGGGTTTCATGGCTACACCTTC.

The rearrangement joins TRBV19 to TRBJ1-5, with 7 bases fitting TRBD1. The CDR3 loop spans 15 amino acids. V was pared by 6 bases and J by 0 bases, with 5 bases of the junction left unmatched. Germline assignment: CDR1 LNHDA and CDR2 SQIVND (reference sequence). CDR3 coding DNA: TGTGCCAGTAGGGGGACAGCTTATAGCAATCAGCCCCAGCATTTT. Translating gives CASRGTAYSNQPQHF. The full variable domain, completed using reference TRBV19 and TRBJ1-5, is DGGITQSPKYLFRKEGQNVTLSCEQNLNHDAMYWYRQDPGQGLRLIYYSQIVNDFQKGDIAEGYSVSREKKESFPLTVTSAQKNPTAFYLCASRGTAYSNQPQHFGDGTRLSIL.

CDR3: CASSNRGVDQPQHF. CDR3 nucleotides: TGTGCCAGTAGTAACCGGGGGGTGGATCAGCCCCAGCATTTT. The chain couples TRBV19 to TRBJ1-5; D might be TRBD1 (5 bases). The germline V gene encodes CDR1 LNHDA and CDR2 SQIVND (reference sequence). This CDR3 comprises 14 residues. Trimming took 4 bases from V and 5 from J, leaving 12 bases between them.

This rearrangement joins TRBV4-3 to TRBJ2-1; D unclear. The CDR3 has 16 residues. Trimming took 2 bases from V and 0 from J, leaving 11 bases between them. Germline V gene sequence: CDR1 LGHNA, CDR2 YSLEER. The CDR3 region has the DNA TGCGCCAGCAGCCAAACCCGCGGAACCTCCTACAATGAGCAGTTCTTC. Translation: CASSQTRGTSYNEQFF.

The chain couples TRBV27 to TRBJ1-3; D is ambiguous. This CDR3 has 13 amino acids. V lost 2 bases and J lost 3, with 5 bases in between. CDR1 and CDR2 from the germline V gene are MNHEY and SMNVEV (reference sequence). CDR3 bases: TGTGCCAGCAGTTTAGGCGGTGGAAACACCATATATTTT. Translated: CASSLGGGNTIYF.

This clone was seen just once. The chain is built from TRBV24-1 and TRBJ2-5; a weak D match, TRBD2 (7 bases). The V end was cut by 11 bases, the J end by 4 bases, with 22 bases between. This CDR3 is 15 amino acids long. The germline CDR1 and CDR2 sequences are KGHDR and SFDVKD. In nucleotides, the CDR3 is TGTGCCATTGCGAGGGGGGGTGAGCGAGCAGAGACCCAGTACTTC. Translating gives CAIARGGERAETQYF.

This clone was observed a handful of times. The chain employs TRBV5-1 and TRBJ1-1, with a tentative D call TRBD1 (5 bases). V lost 1 base and J 7 bases, leaving 8 bases between the germline ends. Per germline, CDR1 SGHRS and CDR2 YFSETQ. This CDR3 spans 12 amino acids. CDR3 loop: CASSLSGGEAFF. The CDR3 coding sequence is TGCGCCAGCAGCTTGTCGGGGGGTGAAGCTTTCTTT.

The V gene is TRBV27, the J gene TRBJ1-1, with D tentatively TRBD1 (5 bases). Looked up from germline, CDR1 is MNHEY and CDR2 is SMNVEV (reference sequence). The V end lost 2 bases, the J end lost 4 bases, and 17 bases lay between the germline ends. This CDR3 has 16 amino acids. CDR3 region: CASSLTQGGMGTEAFF. As DNA, the CDR3 is TGTGCCAGCAGTTTAACCCAGGGAGGGATGGGCACTGAAGCTTTCTTT.

The chain is built from TRBV6-2 or TRBV6-3 and TRBJ1-2; no clear D. The CDR3 runs 18 residues. The V and J ends lost 2 bases and 0 bases respectively, with 19 bases between them. Germline V gene sequence: CDR1 MNHEY, CDR2 SVGEGT. DNA of the CDR3: TGTGCCAGCAGTTACACCTGGGAGGAGGGAGTAGCTAACTATGGCTACACCTTC. It translates to CASSYTWEEGVANYGYTF.

This chain uses TRBV30 with TRBJ1-4, with 8 bases that match TRBD1. The CDR3 has 14 amino acids. The ends lost 4 bases at V and 7 bases at J; junction bases unmatched: 8. Germline lookup yields CDR1 GTSNPN and CDR2 SVGIG (reference sequence). CDR3 region: CAWTSTGDREKLFF. The CDR3 coding sequence is TGTGCCTGGACCTCGACAGGGGATCGTGAAAAACTGTTTTTT.

The chain is built from TRBV4-2 and TRBJ1-2; perhaps TRBD1 as D (6 bases). The CDR3 length is 14 residues. CDR1 and CDR2 (germline): LGHNA, YNFKEQ. V was trimmed by 3 bases and J by 4 bases, leaving 12 bases between them. CDR3 sequence: CASSHFGQSYGYTF. CDR3 DNA sequence: TGTGCCAGCAGCCACTTTGGACAGAGCTATGGCTACACCTTC.

This CDR3 is CAWKAASGYEQYF. The CDR3 coding sequence is TGTGCCTGGAAAGCGGCTAGCGGCTACGAGCAGTACTTC. The chain links TRBV30 to TRBJ2-7; 7 nucleotides line up with TRBD2. Germline V lookup: CDR1 GTSNPN, CDR2 SVGIG (reference sequence). CDR3 length: 13 amino acids. V was clipped by 4 bases and J by 3 bases; unmatched bases: 6.

The CDR3 loop is CASSNYRGTSYNEQFF. DNA for the CDR3: TGTGCCAGCAGCAACTACAGGGGGACCTCCTACAATGAGCAGTTCTTC. This chain links TRBV9 with TRBJ2-1; 8 positions agree with TRBD1. The trim removed 4 bases at V and 0 bases at J, leaving 6 bases unmatched. This CDR3 region has 16 residues. Germline V gene data show CDR1 as SGDLS and CDR2 as YYNGEE.